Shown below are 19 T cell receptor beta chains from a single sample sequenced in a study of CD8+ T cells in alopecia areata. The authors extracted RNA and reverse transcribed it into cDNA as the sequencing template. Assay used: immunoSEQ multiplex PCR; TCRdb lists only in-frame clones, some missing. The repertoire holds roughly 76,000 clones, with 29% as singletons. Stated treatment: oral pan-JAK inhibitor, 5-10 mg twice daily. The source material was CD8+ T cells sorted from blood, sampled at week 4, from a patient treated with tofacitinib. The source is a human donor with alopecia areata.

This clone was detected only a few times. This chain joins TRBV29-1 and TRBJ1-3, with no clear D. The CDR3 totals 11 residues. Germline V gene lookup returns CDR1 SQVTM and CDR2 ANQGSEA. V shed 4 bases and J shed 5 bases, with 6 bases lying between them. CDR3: CSVVYRNTIYF. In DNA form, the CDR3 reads TGCAGCGTTGTATACCGAAACACCATATATTTT.

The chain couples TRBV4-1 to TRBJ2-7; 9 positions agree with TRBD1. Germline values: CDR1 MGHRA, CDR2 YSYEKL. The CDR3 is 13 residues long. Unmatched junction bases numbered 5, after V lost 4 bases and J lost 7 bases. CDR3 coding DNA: TGCGCCAGCAGCCCCAAAGGGACAGGGGAGCAGTACTTC. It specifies CASSPKGTGEQYF.

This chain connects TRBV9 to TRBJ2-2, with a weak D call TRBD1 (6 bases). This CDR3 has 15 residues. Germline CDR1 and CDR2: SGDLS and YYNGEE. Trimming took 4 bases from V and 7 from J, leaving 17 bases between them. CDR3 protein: CASSKQGAAGGELFF. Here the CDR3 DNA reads TGTGCCAGCAGCAAACAGGGAGCTGCTGGCGGGGAGCTGTTTTTT.

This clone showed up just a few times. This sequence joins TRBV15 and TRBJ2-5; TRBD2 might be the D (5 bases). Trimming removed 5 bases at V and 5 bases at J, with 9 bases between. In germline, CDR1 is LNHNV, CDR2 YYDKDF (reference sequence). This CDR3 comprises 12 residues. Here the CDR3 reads CATSASRETQYF. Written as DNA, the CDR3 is TGTGCCACCAGCGCTAGCAGGGAGACCCAGTACTTC.

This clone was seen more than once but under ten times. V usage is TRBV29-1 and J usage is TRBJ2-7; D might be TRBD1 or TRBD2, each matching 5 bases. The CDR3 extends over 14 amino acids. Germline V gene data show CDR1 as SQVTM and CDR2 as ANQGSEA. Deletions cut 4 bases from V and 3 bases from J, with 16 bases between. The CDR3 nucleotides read TGCAGCGTTGTATCCGGGACGGGAAACTACGAGCAGTACTTC. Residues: CSVVSGTGNYEQYF.

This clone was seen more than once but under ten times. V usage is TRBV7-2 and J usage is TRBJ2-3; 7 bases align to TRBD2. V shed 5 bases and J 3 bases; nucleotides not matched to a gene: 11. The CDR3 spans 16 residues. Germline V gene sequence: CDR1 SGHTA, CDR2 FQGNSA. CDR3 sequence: CASSRSRELVTDTQYF. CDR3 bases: TGTGCCAGCAGCCGATCGCGGGAGTTAGTGACAGATACGCAGTATTTT. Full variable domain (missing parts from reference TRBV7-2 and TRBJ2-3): GAGVSQSPSNKVTEKGKDVELRCDPISGHTALYWYRQSLGQGLEFLIYFQGNSAPDKSGLPSDRFSAERTGGSVSTLTIQRTQQEDSAVYLCASSRSRELVTDTQYFGPGTRLTVL.

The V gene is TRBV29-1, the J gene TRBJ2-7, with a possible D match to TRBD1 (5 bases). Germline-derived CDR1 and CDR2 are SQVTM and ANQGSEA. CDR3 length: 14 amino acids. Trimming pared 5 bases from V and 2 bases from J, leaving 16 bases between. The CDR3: CSVSDTRGPYEQYF. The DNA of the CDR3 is TGCAGCGTTTCGGACACCCGAGGCCCCTACGAGCAGTACTTC.

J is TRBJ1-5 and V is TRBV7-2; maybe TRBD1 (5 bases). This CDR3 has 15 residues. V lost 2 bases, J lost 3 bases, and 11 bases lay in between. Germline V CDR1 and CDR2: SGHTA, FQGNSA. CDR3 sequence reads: CASSLRGRINQPQHF. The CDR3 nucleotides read TGTGCCAGCAGCTTAAGGGGTCGGATCAATCAGCCCCAGCATTTT.

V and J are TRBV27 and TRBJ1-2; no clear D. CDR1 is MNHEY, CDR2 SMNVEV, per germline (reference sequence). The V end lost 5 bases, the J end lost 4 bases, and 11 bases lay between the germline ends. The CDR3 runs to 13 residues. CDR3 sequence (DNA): TGTGCCAGCAGTCTGCCCGGCTTCTATGGCTACACCTTC. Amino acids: CASSLPGFYGYTF.

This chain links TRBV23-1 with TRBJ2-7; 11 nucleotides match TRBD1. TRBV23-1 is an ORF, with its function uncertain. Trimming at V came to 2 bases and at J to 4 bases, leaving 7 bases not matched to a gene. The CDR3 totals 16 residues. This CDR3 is CASSQGWDRGKYEQYF. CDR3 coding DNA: TGCGCCAGCAGTCAAGGGTGGGACAGGGGGAAATACGAGCAGTACTTC.

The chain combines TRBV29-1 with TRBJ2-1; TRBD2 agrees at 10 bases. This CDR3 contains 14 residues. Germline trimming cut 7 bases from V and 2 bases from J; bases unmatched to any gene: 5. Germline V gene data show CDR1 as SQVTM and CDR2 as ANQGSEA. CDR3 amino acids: CSGTLAGAYNEQFF. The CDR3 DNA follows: TGCAGCGGTACCCTAGCGGGAGCCTACAATGAGCAGTTCTTC.

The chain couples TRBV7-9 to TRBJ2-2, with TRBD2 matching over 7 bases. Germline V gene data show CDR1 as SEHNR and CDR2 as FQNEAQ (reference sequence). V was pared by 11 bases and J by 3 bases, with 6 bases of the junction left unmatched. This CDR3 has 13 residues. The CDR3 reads CAGGAGDTGELFF. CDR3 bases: TGTGCCGGAGGGGCGGGAGACACCGGGGAGCTGTTTTTT.

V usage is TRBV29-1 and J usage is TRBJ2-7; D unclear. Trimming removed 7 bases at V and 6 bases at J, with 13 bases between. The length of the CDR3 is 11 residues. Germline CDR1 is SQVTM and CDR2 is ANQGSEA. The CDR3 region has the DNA TGCAGCGCTATGGGTAAGGGCGAGCAGTACTTC. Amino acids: CSAMGKGEQYF.

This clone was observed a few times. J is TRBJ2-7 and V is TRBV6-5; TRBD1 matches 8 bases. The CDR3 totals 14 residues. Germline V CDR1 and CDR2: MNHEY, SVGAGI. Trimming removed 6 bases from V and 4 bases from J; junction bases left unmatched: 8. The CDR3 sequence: CASRTSGGYYEQYF. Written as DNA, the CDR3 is TGTGCCAGCAGGACGTCAGGGGGCTATTACGAGCAGTACTTC.

Written as DNA, the CDR3 is TGTGCCAGCAGCCAAGGTGGACGTTACCAAGAGACCCAGTACTTC. Its translation is CASSQGGRYQETQYF. The V gene is TRBV14, the J gene TRBJ2-5; D is uncertain. Trimming took 1 base from V and 0 from J, leaving 9 bases between them. Germline lookup yields CDR1 SGHDN and CDR2 FVKESK. The CDR3 totals 15 residues.

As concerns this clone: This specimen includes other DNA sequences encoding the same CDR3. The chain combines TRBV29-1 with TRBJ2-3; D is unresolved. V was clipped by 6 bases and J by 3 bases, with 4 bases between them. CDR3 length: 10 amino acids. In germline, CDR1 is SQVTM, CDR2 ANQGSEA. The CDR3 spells CSVLTDTQYF. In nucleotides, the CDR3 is TGCAGCGTATTAACAGATACGCAGTATTTT.

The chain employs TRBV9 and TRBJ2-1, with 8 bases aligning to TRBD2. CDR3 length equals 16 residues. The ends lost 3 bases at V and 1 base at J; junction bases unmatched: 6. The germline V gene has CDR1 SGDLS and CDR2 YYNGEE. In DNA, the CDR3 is TGTGCCAGCAGCGAGAATCTAGCGGGTTCCTACAATGAGCAGTTCTTC. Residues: CASSENLAGSYNEQFF.

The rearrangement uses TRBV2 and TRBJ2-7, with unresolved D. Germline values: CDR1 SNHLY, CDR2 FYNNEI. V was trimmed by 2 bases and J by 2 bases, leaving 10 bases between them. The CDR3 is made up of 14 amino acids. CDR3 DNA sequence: TGTGCCAGCAGTGAATGGGAAGTTCCCTACGAGCAGTACTTC. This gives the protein CASSEWEVPYEQYF.

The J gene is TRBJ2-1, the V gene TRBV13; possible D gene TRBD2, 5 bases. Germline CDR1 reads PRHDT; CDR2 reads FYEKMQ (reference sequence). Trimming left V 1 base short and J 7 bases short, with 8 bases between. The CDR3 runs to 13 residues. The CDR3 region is CASSLVRGNEQFF. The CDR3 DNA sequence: TGTGCCAGCAGCTTAGTACGGGGAAATGAGCAGTTCTTC.